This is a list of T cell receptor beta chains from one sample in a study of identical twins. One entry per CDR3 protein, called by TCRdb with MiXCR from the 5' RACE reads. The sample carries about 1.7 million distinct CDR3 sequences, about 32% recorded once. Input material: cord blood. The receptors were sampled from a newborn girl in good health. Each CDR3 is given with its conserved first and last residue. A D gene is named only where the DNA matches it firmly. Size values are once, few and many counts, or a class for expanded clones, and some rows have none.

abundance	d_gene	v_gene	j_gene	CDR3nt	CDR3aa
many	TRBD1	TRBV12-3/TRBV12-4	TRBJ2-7	TGTGCCAGCAGTGAACAGGGGGCGATTCACGAGCAGTACTTC	CASSEQGAIHEQYF
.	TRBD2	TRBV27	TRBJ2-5	TGTGCCAGCAACTCTCTGGCGGGAGATGGCGGGCAGTACTTC	CASNSLAGDGGQYF
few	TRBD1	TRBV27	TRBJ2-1	TGTGCCAGCAGTTTAACCCTAGACAGGGTCCAGTTCTTC	CASSLTLDRVQFF
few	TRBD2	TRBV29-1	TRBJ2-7	TGCAGCGTTGAAGATTCCGTCGCCGGGACTAGCTACGAGCAGTACTTC	CSVEDSVAGTSYEQYF
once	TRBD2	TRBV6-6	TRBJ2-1	TGTGCCAGCAGAAACGGGCGGGGGGCCGCCTACAATGAGCAGTTCTTC	CASRNGRGAAYNEQFF
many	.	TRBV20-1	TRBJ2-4	TGCAGTGCTAGAGAAGTGGACACCTACGGAAACATTCAGTACTTC	CSAREVDTYGNIQYF
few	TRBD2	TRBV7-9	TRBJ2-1	TGTGCCAGCAGCTGGAGCGGGAGAATGGGTTACAATGAGCAGTTCTTC	CASSWSGRMGYNEQFF
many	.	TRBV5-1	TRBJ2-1	TGCGCCAGCAGCTTGGGTCGGTATGAGCAGTTCTTC	CASSLGRYEQFF
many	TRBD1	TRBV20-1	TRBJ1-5	TGCAGCGCCAGACAGGGGGGAAATCAGCCCCAGCATTTT	CSARQGGNQPQHF
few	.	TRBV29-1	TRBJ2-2	TGCAGCGTTGGAAGCAGGGACGGGGAGCTGTTTTTT	CSVGSRDGELFF
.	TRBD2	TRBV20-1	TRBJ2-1	TGCAGTGCTAGTGGGGCGGGGCGGGGGGCTTACAATGAGCAGTTCTTC	CSASGAGRGAYNEQFF
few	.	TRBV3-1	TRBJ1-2	TGTGCCAGCAGCCAAGATTTCCGGGGGTCCTCCTATGGCTACACCTTC	CASSQDFRGSSYGYTF
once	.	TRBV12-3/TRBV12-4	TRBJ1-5	TGTGCCAGCAGTTCCACATCAGAAGGACTCCTTAGCAATCAGCCCCAGCATTTT	CASSSTSEGLLSNQPQHF
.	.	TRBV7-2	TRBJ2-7	TGTGCCAGCAGCTTTCGAGGCAGGGTCGCCTACGAGCAGTACTTC	CASSFRGRVAYEQYF
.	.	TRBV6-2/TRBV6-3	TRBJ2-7	TGTGCCAGCAGTCCTCAGGGGGACTACAATGAGCAGTACTTC	CASSPQGDYNEQYF
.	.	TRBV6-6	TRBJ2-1	TGTGCCAGCAGTAACAACGACAGGTCCTACGAGCAGTTCTTC	CASSNNDRSYEQFF
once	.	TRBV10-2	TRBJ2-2	TGCGCCAGCAGTCGGGACTCCAGCGCACGGGAGCTGTTTTTT	CASSRDSSARELFF
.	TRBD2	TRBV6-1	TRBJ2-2	TGTGCCAGCAGGGGGCTAGCGGGTAAAGAGACCGGGGAGCTGTTTTTT	CASRGLAGKETGELFF
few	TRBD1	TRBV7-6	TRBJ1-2	TGTGCCAGCAGCTCGGGACAGGGGGAAAGCTATGGCTACACCTTC	CASSSGQGESYGYTF
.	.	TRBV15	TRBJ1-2	TGTGCCACCAGCAGAGAAGGACCACAGCAGTATGGCTACACCTTC	CATSREGPQQYGYTF
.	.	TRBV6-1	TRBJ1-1	TGTGCCAGCAGTGAAGCCTCGGGGAACACTGAAGCTTTCTTT	CASSEASGNTEAFF
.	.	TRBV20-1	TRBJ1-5	TGCAGTGCTAGACGGGAGGATCAGCCCCAGCATTTT	CSARREDQPQHF
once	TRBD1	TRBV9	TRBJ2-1	TGTGCCAGCAGCGCCGATTCTCTGACAGGGGCCAATGAGCAGTTCTTC	CASSADSLTGANEQFF
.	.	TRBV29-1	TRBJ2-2	TGCAGCGTTGAGGGGGCCCCGAACACCGGGGAGCTGTTTTTT	CSVEGAPNTGELFF
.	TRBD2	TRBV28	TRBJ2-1	TGTGCCAGCAGTTTGCCTCCGGGACTAGCGGACCAAGAGACCCAGTTCTTC	CASSLPPGLADQETQFF
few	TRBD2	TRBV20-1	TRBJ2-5	TGCAGTGCTAGAGATGCTAGCGGGGGGCTTCAAGAGACCCAGTACTTC	CSARDASGGLQETQYF
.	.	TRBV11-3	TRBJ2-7	TGTGCCAGCAGCAAGATAGCTGGTTCCTACAATGAGCAGTACTTC	CASSKIAGSYNEQYF
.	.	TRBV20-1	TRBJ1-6	TGCAGTGCTAGAGAGGACCGCCAGTATAATTCACCCCTCCACTTT	CSAREDRQYNSPLHF
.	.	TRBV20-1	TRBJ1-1	TGCAGTGCTAGAGAAACGACCCGGGCGAACACTGAAGCTTTCTTT	CSARETTRANTEAFF
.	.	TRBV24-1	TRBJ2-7	TGTGCCACCAGTGATTTGCATATAGGGATTTTCAAAGCCTACGAGCAGTACTTC	CATSDLHIGIFKAYEQYF
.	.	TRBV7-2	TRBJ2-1	TGTGCCAGCAGCTTCTCCGTTCCGAGCTCCTACAATGAGCAGTTCTTC	CASSFSVPSSYNEQFF
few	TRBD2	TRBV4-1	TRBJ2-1	TGCGCCAGCAGCCAAGATGGGACTAGTCAGTTCTTC	CASSQDGTSQFF
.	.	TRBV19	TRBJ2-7	TGTGCGGGGGGAGCTCACAATGAGCAGTACTTC	CAGGAHNEQYF
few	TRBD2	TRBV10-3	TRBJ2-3	TGTGCCATCACCAGGACTAGTACCCCTCGGGATACGCAGTATTTT	CAITRTSTPRDTQYF
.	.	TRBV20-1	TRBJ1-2	TGCAGTGCCGTTCCTCCGGGCCGCTCGCCGGGGAACGGCTACACCTTC	CSAVPPGRSPGNGYTF
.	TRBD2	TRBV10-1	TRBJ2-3	TGCGCCGGCAGTGAGTCGCTGATCGGGGGGGCGACAGATACGCAGTATTTT	CAGSESLIGGATDTQYF
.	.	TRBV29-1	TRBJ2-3	TGCAGCGTCCCATTCGAGAGCACAGATACGCAGTATTTT	CSVPFESTDTQYF
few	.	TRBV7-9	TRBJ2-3	TGTGTAGGCGGCACACACACAGCAGATACGCAGTATTTT	CVGGTHTADTQYF
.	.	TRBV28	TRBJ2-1	TGTGCCAGCACCTCTTCGGGTTGGGGCTACAATGAGCAGTTCTTC	CASTSSGWGYNEQFF
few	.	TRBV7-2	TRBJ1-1	TGTGCCAGCAGCTCAGGAAGCTATGTTAGGGGGGGTCCGGACACTGAAGCTTTCTTT	CASSSGSYVRGGPDTEAFF
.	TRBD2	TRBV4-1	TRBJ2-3	TGCGCCAGCAGCCAAGTAGCTTCTGGACTAGCGGCCCCCTATACGCAGTATTTT	CASSQVASGLAAPYTQYF
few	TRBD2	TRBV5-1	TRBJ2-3	TGCGCCAGCAGCTCTGGACTAGCGGGAGTTGGAGATACGCAGTATTTT	CASSSGLAGVGDTQYF
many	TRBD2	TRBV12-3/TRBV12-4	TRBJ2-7	TGTGCCAGCGCCTGGGGGGGATCCTACGAGCAGTACTTC	CASAWGGSYEQYF
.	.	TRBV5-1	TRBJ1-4	TGCGCCAGCAGCCCGATTGCAGGGCCTAATGAAAAACTGTTTTTT	CASSPIAGPNEKLFF
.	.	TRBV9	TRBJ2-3	TGTGCCAGCAGCGTACTCCGAGGACAGACAGATACGCAGTATTTT	CASSVLRGQTDTQYF
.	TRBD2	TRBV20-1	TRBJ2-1	TGCAGTGCTATGGGACTAGCTTTCTCCTACAATGAGCAGTTCTTC	CSAMGLAFSYNEQFF
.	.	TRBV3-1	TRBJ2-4	TGTACCGGCAGCTCAAGAGGGGGTGGGAACATTCAGTACTTC	CTGSSRGGGNIQYF